This T cell receptor (beta chain) originates from a study of blood T cell repertoires in COVID-19. In Seattle, patients joined the study during active infection and were tracked longitudinally. CDR3 length equals 14 residues. V lost 2 bases and J lost 5; bases outside the gene matches: 5. Germline assignment: CDR1 MNHEY and CDR2 SVGEGT. Sequencing was performed with immunoSEQ multiplex PCR; in TCRdb, only in-frame clones are kept and a portion is missing. The sample gives about 180,000 clones, roughly 84% of which show up once; 6.5% to 8.5% is in the top ten. The sequence was obtained from a woman aged 40 to 50 with COVID-19, enrolled during active disease. Sequences were obtained from peripheral blood. The chain has TRBV6-2 or TRBV6-3 and TRBJ1-1; the match to TRBD1 covers 7 bases. CDR3 region: CASSYQQGRTEAFF. CDR3 bases: TGTGCCAGCAGTTACCAACAGGGGAGGACTGAAGCTTTCTTT.